The 3 T cell receptor beta chains below come from one sample, sequenced in a study of lymphopenia after photon versus proton radiotherapy. Measured with immunoSEQ multiplex PCR; TCRdb has only the in-frame clones, and not every one. The sample has 20,000 to 30,000 clones; more than 75% are singletons. The sequencing here drew on peripheral blood, taken from a patient treated with photon-based radiotherapy. The receptors here all came from a woman aged 45 to 65 with cholangiocarcinoma.

J is TRBJ2-1 and V is TRBV6-6; TRBD2 might be the D (6 bases). The CDR3 has 15 residues. Germline V gives CDR1 MNHNY, CDR2 SVGAGI (reference sequence). V was clipped by 6 bases and J by 0 bases, with 12 bases between them. This CDR3 is CASRSGESSYNEQFF. In DNA form, the CDR3 reads TGTGCCAGCAGATCGGGAGAAAGCTCCTACAATGAGCAGTTCTTC.

This clone was found once. The J gene is TRBJ1-2, the V gene TRBV7-9; D ambiguous. This CDR3 contains 15 residues. The germline gives CDR1 SEHNR, CDR2 FQNEAQ (reference sequence). V was shortened by 3 bases and J by 0 bases, with 11 bases between the two germline ends. CDR3 DNA: TGTGCCAGCAGCTTTACGAGAAGAGCTAACTATGGCTACACCTTC. As protein: CASSFTRRANYGYTF.

The chain is built from TRBV4-1 and TRBJ2-1; a possible D gene is TRBD1 (5 bases). V gave up 0 bases and J gave up 13 bases, with 13 bases separating them. The CDR3 has 13 amino acids. The germline CDR1 and CDR2 sequences are MGHRA and YSYEKL. CDR3 region: CASSQEPQAPQFF. In nucleotides, the CDR3 is TGCGCCAGCAGCCAAGAACCACAGGCCCCCCAGTTCTTC.